The text below deals with one T cell receptor (beta chain). What antigen it recognizes has not been identified. No per-base quality is available; no much larger clone lies one base away. The data were taken from a study of post-analysis software for immune sequencing data (dated by TCRdb to about 2015). Regarding the study in general: The recorded disease courses included relapsing-remitting, secondary progressive and progressive-relapsing multiple sclerosis, and some patients had no subtype annotation. The patient repertoires were set against roughly eleven previously published healthy control repertoires from donors whose ages ranged from 6 to 25 years. A subset of samples was prepared in parallel using single-end sample barcoding, then pooled and co-amplified after Illumina adapter ligation.

TCR beta repertoires were profiled from peripheral blood of roughly 13 young patients with multiple sclerosis to demonstrate the VDJtools post-analysis software. The multiple sclerosis patients were children and adolescents ranging in age from 6 to 15 years. The germline V gene encodes CDR1 SQVTM and CDR2 ANQGSEA. The V end gives up 0 bases and the J end 1 base, leaving 2 bases in the junction not matched to a gene. From the cysteine through the phenylalanine, the CDR3 covers 16 amino acids. Only the CDR3 DNA stays, 48 bases, in frame from base 1. On the study overall, not on this receptor specifically: Significantly higher frequencies in patients than in controls were found for roughly 5 TRBV segments, including TRBV5-6, TRBV5-1 and TRBV20-1. The control group was slightly older than the multiple sclerosis patient group. When samples were clustered directly using the F measure, samples prepared in the same batch co-clustered strongly, which prompted a batch-effect correction. Significantly lower normalized Chao1 diversity was found in multiple sclerosis patients than in controls, suggesting substantial peripheral T-cell clonal expansion.

Libraries were made using PCR. Sequencing used an Illumina HiSeq 2500. To reduce PCR and sequencing biases, unique molecular identifiers were built into the TCR beta cDNA libraries. Per 1 to 10 million input T cells, roughly 500,000 cDNA molecules were obtained, such that each molecule approximated one T cell. The patient libraries were prepared and sequenced with the same protocol used for the earlier healthy control dataset. Samples belonging to the same batch were prepared together, multiplexed and sequenced on a shared HiSeq lane. Turning to the authors' computational methods: Raw barcoded reads were processed with MIGEC, and single-read molecular identifier groups were discarded before consensus assembly and CDR3 extraction. Clonotype tables were post-analysed with VDJtools, normalizing diversity by down-sampling all datasets to the smallest sample size. To correct batch-related cross-sample contamination, repertoire overlap clustering matched CDR3 amino acid sequences but not nucleotide sequences. TCRdb reworked the public reads: Q25 trimming with fastp, MiXCR clone assembly, productive beta chains retained. Each CDR3 protein appears once, grouped with its most common genes and DNA. The V and J calls here are based on TCRdb, not the publication. Within this sample are about 500,000 distinct CDR3 sequences, with around 40% of them counted one time only. 9% to 13% of the sample rests with the top ten.

The sequence came from a girl under 18 with multiple sclerosis. Sequenced: blood. The chain is encoded by TRBV29-1 joined to TRBJ2-6, with 8 central nucleotides matching TRBD1. The nucleotide sequence reads as follows: TGCAGCGTTGAAGACAGGGGGCGTTCTGGGGCCAACGTCCTGACTTTC. This translates into CSVEDRGRSGANVLTF. The full variable domain, with segments outside the CDR3 supplied by the reference TRBV29-1 and TRBJ2-6 proteins, appears as SAVISQKPSRDICQRGTSLTIQCQVDSQVTMMFWYRQQPGQSLTLIATANQGSEATYESGFVIDKFPISRPNLTFSTLTVSNMSPEDSSIYLCSVEDRGRSGANVLTFGAGSRLTVL.